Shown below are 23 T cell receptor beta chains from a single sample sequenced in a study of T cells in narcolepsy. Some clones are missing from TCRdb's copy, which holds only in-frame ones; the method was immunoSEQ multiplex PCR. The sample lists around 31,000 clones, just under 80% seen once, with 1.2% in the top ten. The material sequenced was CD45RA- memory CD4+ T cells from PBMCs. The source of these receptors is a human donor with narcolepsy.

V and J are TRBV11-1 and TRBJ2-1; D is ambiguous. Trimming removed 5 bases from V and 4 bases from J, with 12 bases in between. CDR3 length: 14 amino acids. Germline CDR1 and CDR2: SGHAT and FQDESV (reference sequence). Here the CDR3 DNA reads TGTGCCAGCAGCCCCCCGGTATCATACAATGAGCAGTTCTTC. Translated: CASSPPVSYNEQFF.

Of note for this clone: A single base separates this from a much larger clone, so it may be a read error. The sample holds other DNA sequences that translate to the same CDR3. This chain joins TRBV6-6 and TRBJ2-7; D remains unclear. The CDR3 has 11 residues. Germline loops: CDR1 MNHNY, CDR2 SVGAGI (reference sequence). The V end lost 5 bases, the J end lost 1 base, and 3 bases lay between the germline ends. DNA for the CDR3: TGTGCCAGCAGTCATTCCTACGAGCAGTACTTC. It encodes CASSHSYEQYF.

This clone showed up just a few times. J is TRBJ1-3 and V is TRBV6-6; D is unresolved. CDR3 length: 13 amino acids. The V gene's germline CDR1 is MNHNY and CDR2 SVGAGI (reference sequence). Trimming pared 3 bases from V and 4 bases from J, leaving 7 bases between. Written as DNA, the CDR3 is TGTGCCAGCAGTTATGGAGGGGGAAACACCATATATTTT. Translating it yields CASSYGGGNTIYF.

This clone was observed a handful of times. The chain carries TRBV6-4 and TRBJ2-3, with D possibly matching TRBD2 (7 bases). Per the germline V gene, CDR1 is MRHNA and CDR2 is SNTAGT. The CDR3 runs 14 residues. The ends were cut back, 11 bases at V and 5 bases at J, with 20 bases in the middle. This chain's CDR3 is CAPRGGGEGDTQYF. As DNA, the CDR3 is TGTGCCCCCAGGGGCGGGGGAGAGGGAGATACGCAGTATTTT.

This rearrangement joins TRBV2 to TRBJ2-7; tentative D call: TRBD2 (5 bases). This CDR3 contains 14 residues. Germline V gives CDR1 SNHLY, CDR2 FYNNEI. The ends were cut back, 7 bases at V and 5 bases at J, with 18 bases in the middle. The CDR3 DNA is TGTGCCAGCATGAGAGGGTTTCAAACTGACGAGCAGTACTTC. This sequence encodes CASMRGFQTDEQYF.

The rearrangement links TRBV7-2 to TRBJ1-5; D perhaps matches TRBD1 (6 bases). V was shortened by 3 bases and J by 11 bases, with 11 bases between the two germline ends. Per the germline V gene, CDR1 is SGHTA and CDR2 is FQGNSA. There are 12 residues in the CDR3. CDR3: CASSFPGVAQHF. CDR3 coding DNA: TGTGCCAGCAGCTTCCCAGGGGTCGCCCAGCATTTT. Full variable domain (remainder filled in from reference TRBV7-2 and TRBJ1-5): GAGVSQSPSNKVTEKGKDVELRCDPISGHTALYWYRQSLGQGLEFLIYFQGNSAPDKSGLPSDRFSAERTGGSVSTLTIQRTQQEDSAVYLCASSFPGVAQHFGDGTRLSIL.

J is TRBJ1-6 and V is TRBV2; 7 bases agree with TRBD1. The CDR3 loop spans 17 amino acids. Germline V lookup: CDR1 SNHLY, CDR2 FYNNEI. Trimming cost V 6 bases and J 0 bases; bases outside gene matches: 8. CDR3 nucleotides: TGTGCCAGCAGGCCGAGGACAGGAAGCTCCTATAATTCACCCCTCCACTTT. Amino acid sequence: CASRPRTGSSYNSPLHF.

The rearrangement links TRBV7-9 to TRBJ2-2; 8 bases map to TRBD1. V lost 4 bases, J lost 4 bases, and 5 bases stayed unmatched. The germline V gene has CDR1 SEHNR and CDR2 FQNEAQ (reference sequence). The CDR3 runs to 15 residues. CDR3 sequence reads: CASSSGTGGTGELFF. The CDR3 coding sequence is TGTGCCAGCAGCTCCGGGACAGGCGGCACCGGGGAGCTGTTTTTT.

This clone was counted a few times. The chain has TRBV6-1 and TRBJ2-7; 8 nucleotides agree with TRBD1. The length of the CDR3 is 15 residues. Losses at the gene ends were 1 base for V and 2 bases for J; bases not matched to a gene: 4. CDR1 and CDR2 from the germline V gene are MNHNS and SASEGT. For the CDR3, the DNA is TGTGCCAGCAGTGAAGTAACAGGGGGAACCTACGAGCAGTACTTC. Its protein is CASSEVTGGTYEQYF.

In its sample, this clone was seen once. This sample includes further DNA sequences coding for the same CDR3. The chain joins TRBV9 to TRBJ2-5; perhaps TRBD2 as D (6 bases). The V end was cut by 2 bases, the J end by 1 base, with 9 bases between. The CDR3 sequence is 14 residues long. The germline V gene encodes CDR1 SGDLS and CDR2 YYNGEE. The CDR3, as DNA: TGTGCCAGCAGCGTGGGAGGTCCCCAAGAGACCCAGTACTTC. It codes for CASSVGGPQETQYF.

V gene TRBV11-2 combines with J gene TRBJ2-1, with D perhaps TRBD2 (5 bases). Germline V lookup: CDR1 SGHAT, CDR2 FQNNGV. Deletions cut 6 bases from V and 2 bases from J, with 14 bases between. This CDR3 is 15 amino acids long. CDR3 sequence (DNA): TGTGCCAGCAGGGTGAGGGCCGCGCCCTACAATGAGCAGTTCTTC. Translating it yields CASRVRAAPYNEQFF. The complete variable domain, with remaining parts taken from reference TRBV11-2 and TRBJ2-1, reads EAGVAQSPRYKIIEKRQSVAFWCNPISGHATLYWYQQILGQGPKLLIQFQNNGVVDDSQLPKDRFSAERLKGVDSTLKIQPAKLEDSAVYLCASRVRAAPYNEQFFGPGTRLTVL.

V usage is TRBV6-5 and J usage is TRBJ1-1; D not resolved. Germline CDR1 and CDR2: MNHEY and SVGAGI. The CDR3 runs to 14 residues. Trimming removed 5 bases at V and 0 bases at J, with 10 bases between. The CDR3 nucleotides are TGTGCCAGCAGTCGAGGACGGCTGAACACTGAAGCTTTCTTT. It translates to CASSRGRLNTEAFF.

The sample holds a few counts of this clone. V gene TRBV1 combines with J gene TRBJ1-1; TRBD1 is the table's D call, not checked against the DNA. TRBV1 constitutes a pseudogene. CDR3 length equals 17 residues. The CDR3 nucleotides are TGCACCAGCAGCCAATCCCAACGACAGTCCCCGGGCACTGAAGCTTTCTTT. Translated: CTSSQSQRQSPGTEAFF.

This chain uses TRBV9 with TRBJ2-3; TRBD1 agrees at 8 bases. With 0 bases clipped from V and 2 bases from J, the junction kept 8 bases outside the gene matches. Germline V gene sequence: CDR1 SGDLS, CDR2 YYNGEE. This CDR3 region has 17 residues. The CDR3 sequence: CASSVGVRGHVTDTQYF. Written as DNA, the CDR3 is TGTGCCAGCAGCGTAGGAGTCAGGGGGCACGTCACAGATACGCAGTATTTT.

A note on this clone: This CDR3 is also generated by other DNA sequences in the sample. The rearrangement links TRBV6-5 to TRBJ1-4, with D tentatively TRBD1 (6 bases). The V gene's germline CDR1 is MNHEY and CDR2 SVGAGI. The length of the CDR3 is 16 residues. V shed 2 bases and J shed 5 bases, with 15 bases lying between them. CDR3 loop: CASSYAGRGGNEKLFF. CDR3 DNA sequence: TGTGCCAGCAGTTACGCAGGCAGGGGAGGAAATGAAAAACTGTTTTTT.

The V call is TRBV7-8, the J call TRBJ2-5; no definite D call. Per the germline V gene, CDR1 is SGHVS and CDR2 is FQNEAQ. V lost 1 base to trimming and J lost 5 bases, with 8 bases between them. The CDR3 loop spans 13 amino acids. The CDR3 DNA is TGTGCCAGCAGCTTAGGAGTGGAGGAGACCCAGTACTTC. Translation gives CASSLGVEETQYF.

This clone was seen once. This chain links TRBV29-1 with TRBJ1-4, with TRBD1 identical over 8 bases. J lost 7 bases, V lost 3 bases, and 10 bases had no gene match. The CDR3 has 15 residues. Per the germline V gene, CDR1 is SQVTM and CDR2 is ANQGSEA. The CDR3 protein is CSVDAPGGLGEKLFF. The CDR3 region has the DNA TGCAGCGTTGACGCTCCAGGGGGCTTGGGTGAAAAACTGTTTTTT. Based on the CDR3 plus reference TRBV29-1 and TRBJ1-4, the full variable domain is SAVISQKPSRDICQRGTSLTIQCQVDSQVTMMFWYRQQPGQSLTLIATANQGSEATYESGFVIDKFPISRPNLTFSTLTVSNMSPEDSSIYLCSVDAPGGLGEKLFFGSGTQLSVL.

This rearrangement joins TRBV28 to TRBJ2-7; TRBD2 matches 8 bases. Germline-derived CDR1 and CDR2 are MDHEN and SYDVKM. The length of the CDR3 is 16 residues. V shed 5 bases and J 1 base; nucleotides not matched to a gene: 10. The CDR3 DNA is TGTGCCAGCAGTCCCGGAGGTAGCGGGGTATCCTACGAGCAGTACTTC. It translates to CASSPGGSGVSYEQYF.

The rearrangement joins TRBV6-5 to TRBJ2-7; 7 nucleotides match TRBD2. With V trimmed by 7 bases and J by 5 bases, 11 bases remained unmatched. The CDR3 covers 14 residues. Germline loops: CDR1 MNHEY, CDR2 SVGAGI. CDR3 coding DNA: TGTGCCAGCACCGAATCTGGGAGGGTCCACGAGCAGTACTTC. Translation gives CASTESGRVHEQYF.

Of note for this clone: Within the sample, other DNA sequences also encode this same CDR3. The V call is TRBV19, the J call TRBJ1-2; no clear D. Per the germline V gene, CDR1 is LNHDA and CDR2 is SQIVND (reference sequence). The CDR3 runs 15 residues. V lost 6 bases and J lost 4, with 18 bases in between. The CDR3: CASSPGSGAPYGYTF. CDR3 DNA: TGTGCCAGTAGCCCAGGTTCGGGAGCACCCTATGGCTACACCTTC.

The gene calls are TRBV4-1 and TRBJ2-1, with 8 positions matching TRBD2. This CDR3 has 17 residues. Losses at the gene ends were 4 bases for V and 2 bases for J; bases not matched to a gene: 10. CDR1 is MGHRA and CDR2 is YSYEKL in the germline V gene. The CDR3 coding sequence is TGCGCCAGCAGCCTCCTGACCGGAGCGGGGGCCTACAATGAGCAGTTCTTC. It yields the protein CASSLLTGAGAYNEQFF.

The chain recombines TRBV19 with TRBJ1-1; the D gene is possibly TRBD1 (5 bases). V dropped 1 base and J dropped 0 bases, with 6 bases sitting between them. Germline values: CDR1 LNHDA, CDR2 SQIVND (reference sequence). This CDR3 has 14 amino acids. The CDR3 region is CASSIGQLNTEAFF. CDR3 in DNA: TGTGCCAGTAGTATAGGACAGTTGAACACTGAAGCTTTCTTT.

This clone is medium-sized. This chain's CDR3 is CASSGQPREVAEAFF. As DNA, the CDR3 is TGTGCCAGCAGTGGCCAGCCGAGAGAGGTAGCTGAAGCTTTCTTT. This chain uses TRBV2 with TRBJ1-1; no reliable D call. There are 15 residues in the CDR3. V gave up 4 bases and J gave up 6 bases, with 18 bases separating them. CDR1 SNHLY and CDR2 FYNNEI come from the germline V gene.